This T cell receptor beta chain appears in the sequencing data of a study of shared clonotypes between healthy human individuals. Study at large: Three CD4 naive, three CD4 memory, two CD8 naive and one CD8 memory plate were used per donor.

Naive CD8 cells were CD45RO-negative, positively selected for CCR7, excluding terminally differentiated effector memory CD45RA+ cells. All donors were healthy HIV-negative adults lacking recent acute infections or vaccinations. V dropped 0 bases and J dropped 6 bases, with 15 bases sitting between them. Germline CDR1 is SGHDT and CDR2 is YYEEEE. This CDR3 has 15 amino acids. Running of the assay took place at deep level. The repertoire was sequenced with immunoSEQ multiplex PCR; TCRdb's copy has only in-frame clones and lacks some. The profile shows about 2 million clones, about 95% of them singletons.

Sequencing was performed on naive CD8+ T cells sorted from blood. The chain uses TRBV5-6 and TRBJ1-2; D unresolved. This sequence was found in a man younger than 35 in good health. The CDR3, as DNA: TGTGCCAGCAGCTTGGCATCAGGAAGCGGGGATGGCTACACCTTC. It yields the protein CASSLASGSGDGYTF.